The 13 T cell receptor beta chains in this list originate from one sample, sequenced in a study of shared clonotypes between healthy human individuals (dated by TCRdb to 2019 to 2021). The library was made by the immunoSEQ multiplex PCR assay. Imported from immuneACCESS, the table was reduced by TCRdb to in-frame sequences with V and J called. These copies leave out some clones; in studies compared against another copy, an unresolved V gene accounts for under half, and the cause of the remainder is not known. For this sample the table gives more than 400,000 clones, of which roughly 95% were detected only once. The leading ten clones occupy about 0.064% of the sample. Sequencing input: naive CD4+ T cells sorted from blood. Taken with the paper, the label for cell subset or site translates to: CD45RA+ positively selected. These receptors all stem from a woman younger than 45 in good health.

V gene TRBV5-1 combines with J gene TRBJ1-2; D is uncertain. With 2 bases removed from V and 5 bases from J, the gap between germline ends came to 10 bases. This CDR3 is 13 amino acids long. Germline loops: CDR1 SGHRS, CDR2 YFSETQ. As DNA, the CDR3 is TGCGCCAGCAGCTTAGGTTTGGCGTATGGCTACACCTTC. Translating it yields CASSLGLAYGYTF.

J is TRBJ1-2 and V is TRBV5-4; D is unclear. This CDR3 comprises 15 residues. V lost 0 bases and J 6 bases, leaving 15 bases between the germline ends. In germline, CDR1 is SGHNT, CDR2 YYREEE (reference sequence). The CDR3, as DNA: TGTGCCAGCAGCTTGGTTAATCCCCTGGAAAATGGCTACACCTTC. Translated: CASSLVNPLENGYTF.

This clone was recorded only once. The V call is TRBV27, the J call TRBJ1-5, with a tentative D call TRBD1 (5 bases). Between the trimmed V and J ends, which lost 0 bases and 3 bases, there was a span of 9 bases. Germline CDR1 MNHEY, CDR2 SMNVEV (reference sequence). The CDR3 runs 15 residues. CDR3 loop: CASSLSGVLNQPQHF. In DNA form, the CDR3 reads TGTGCCAGCAGTTTATCAGGGGTTCTCAATCAGCCCCAGCATTTT.

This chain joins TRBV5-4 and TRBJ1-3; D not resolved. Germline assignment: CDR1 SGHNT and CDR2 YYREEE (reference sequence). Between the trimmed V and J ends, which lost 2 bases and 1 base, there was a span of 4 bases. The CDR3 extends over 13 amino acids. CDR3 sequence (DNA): TGTGCCAGCAGCTTCAGGTCTGGAAACACCATATATTTT. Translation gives CASSFRSGNTIYF. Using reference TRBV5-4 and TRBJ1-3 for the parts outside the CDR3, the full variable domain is ETGVTQSPTHLIKTRGQQVTLRCSSQSGHNTVSWYQQALGQGPQFIFQYYREEENGRGNFPPRFSGLQFPNYSSELNVNALELDDSALYLCASSFRSGNTIYFGEGSWLTVV.

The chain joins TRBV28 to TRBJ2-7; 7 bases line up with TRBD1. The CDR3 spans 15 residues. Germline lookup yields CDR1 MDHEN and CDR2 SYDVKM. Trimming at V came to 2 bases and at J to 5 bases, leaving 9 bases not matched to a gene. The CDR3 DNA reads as TGTGCCAGCAGTTTACCCACTGACAGGGTCCACGAGCAGTACTTC. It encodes CASSLPTDRVHEQYF.

CDR3 in DNA: TGTGCCAGCAGCCAATCCGCATACAGGGAGAACACTGAAGCTTTCTTT. This sequence encodes CASSQSAYRENTEAFF. The V call is TRBV16, the J call TRBJ1-1; a weak D match, TRBD1 (6 bases). CDR3 length: 16 residues. Trimming took off 0 bases at V and 1 base at J, with 12 bases between the two ends. In germline, CDR1 is KGHSY, CDR2 FQNENV.

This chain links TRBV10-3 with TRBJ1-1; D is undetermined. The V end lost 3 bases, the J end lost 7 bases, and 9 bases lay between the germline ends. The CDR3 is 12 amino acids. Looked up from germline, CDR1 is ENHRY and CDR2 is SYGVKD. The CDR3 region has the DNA TGTGCCATCAGTGATTCGTACGGTGAAGCTTTCTTT. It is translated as CAISDSYGEAFF.

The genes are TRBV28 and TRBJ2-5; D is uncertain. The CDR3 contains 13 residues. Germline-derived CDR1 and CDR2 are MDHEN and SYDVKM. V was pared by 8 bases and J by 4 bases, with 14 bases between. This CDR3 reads CASQPPLGETQYF. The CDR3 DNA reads TGTGCCAGCCAGCCCCCGTTAGGAGAGACCCAGTACTTC.

The DNA of the CDR3 is TGTGCCAGCACCCCGGCAGGCGTCCAGGCCTATAATTCACCCCTCCACTTT. It codes for CASTPAGVQAYNSPLHF. This chain links TRBV7-9 with TRBJ1-6; D not resolved. V was cut by 7 bases and J by 2 bases, with 18 bases left in between. The germline V gene has CDR1 SEHNR and CDR2 FQNEAQ (reference sequence). The CDR3 extends over 17 amino acids. The variable domain in full, with the rest retrieved from reference TRBV7-9 and TRBJ1-6, is DTGVSQNPRHKITKRGQNVTFRCDPISEHNRLYWYRQTLGQGPEFLTYFQNEAQLEKSRLLSDRFSAERPKGSFSTLEIQRTEQGDSAMYLCASTPAGVQAYNSPLHFGNGTRLTVT.

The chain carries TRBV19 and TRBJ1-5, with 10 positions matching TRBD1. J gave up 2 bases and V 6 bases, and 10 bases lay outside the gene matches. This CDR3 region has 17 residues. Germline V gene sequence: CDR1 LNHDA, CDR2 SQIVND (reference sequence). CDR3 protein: CASSETGTGAGNQPQHF. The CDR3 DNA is TGTGCCAGTAGCGAAACCGGGACAGGGGCCGGCAATCAGCCCCAGCATTTT.

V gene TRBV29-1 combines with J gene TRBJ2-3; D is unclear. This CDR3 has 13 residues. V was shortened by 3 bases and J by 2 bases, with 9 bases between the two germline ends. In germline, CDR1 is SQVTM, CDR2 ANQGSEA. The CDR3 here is CSVEFGYTDTQYF. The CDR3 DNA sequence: TGCAGCGTTGAGTTTGGCTACACAGATACGCAGTATTTT.

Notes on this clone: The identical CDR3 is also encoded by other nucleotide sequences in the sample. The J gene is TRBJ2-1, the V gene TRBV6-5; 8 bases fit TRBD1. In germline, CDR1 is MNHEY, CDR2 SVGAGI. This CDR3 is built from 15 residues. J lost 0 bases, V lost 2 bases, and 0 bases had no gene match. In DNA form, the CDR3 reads TGTGCCAGCAGTTACGACAGGGGCTCCTACAATGAGCAGTTCTTC. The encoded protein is CASSYDRGSYNEQFF.

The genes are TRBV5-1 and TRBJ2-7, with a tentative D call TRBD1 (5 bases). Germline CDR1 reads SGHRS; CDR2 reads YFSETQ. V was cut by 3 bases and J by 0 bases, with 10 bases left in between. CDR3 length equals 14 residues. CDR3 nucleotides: TGCGCCAGCAGCTCCGTGGGGCACTCCTACGAGCAGTACTTC. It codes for CASSSVGHSYEQYF.